This note documents a single T cell receptor beta chain sequence. The sample originates from a study of T cells in tumors after PD-1 blockade. Generated by immunoSEQ multiplex PCR, the TCRdb table keeps only in-frame clones and is missing some. The table lists approximately 47,000 clones, around 85% of them singletons. The sequencing here drew on PBMCs, taken before anti-PD-1 therapy. The clonotype comes from a human donor with advanced basal cell or squamous cell carcinoma (not recorded which).

The CDR3 DNA reads as TGTGCCAGTAGTATGGGACAGGCAAACGGGGAGCTGTTTTTT. Its protein is CASSMGQANGELFF. The chain couples TRBV19 to TRBJ2-2; 8 bases map to TRBD1. Trimming at V came to 3 bases and at J to 7 bases, leaving 4 bases not matched to a gene. The CDR3 consists of 14 residues. Per germline, CDR1 LNHDA and CDR2 SQIVND (reference sequence).